This is a list of T cell receptor beta chains from one sample in a study of CD8+CD57+ T cells in acquired aplastic anemia. TCRdb independently ran MiXCR on the reads; one entry per CDR3 protein. The profile shows over 100,000 distinct CDR3 sequences, roughly 40% of them singletons. The sequencing input was sorted CD4+, CD8+, or CD8+CD57+ T cells (not recorded which) from PBMCs. These receptor sequences come from a human donor in good health, serving as a control. Each CDR3 is given with its conserved first and last residue. Fields, in order: D gene, clone size, V gene, J gene, CDR3 protein, CDR3 DNA. The D gene is left open where the match is weak. Not all rows give a size; the values are once, few, many and, for expanded clones, a class.

d_gene: .; abundance: many; v_gene: TRBV7-6; j_gene: TRBJ2-6; CDR3aa: CASSQGPGANVLTF; CDR3nt: TGTGCCAGCAGCCAGGGACCTGGGGCCAACGTCCTGACTTTC
d_gene: TRBD2; abundance: many; v_gene: TRBV5-1; j_gene: TRBJ2-7; CDR3aa: CASSSSTSGSRAYEQYF; CDR3nt: TGCGCCAGCAGCTCTAGTACTAGCGGGAGCAGGGCCTACGAGCAGTACTTC
d_gene: .; abundance: .; v_gene: TRBV12-3/TRBV12-4; j_gene: TRBJ1-6; CDR3aa: CASSGTGGENSPLHF; CDR3nt: TGTGCCAGCAGTGGGACGGGGGGGGAAAATTCACCCCTCCACTTT
d_gene: .; abundance: .; v_gene: TRBV29-1; j_gene: TRBJ1-2; CDR3aa: CSVEKGGDIGYGYTF; CDR3nt: TGCAGCGTTGAAAAGGGTGGTGACATCGGCTATGGCTACACCTTC
d_gene: TRBD1; abundance: .; v_gene: TRBV28; j_gene: TRBJ1-5; CDR3aa: CASRIQGAGNQPQHF; CDR3nt: TGTGCCAGCAGAATACAGGGGGCCGGCAATCAGCCCCAGCATTTT
d_gene: .; abundance: .; v_gene: TRBV6-5; j_gene: TRBJ1-6; CDR3aa: CASSYYFFDNSPLHF; CDR3nt: TGTGCCAGCAGTTACTATTTCTTCGATAATTCACCCCTCCACTTT
d_gene: .; abundance: many; v_gene: TRBV3-1; j_gene: TRBJ2-5; CDR3aa: CASSRQGGETQYF; CDR3nt: TGTGCCAGCAGCCGGCAGGGAGGAGAGACCCAGTACTTC
d_gene: TRBD2; abundance: many; v_gene: TRBV20-1; j_gene: TRBJ2-1; CDR3aa: CSARVRLAGYNEQFF; CDR3nt: TGCAGTGCTAGAGTCCGACTAGCGGGGTACAATGAGCAGTTCTTC
d_gene: TRBD1; abundance: many; v_gene: TRBV30; j_gene: TRBJ2-7; CDR3aa: CAMGQGVSYEQYF; CDR3nt: TGTGCCATGGGACAGGGTGTGTCCTACGAGCAGTACTTC
d_gene: .; abundance: many; v_gene: TRBV20-1; j_gene: TRBJ1-3; CDR3aa: CSAERENSGNTIYF; CDR3nt: TGCAGTGCGGAAAGGGAGAACTCTGGAAACACCATATATTTT
d_gene: .; abundance: few; v_gene: TRBV11-3; j_gene: TRBJ1-1; CDR3aa: CASSLGGLGAEAFF; CDR3nt: TGTGCCAGCAGCTTAGGTGGTTTGGGCGCTGAAGCTTTCTTT
d_gene: TRBD1; abundance: many; v_gene: TRBV10-1; j_gene: TRBJ2-7; CDR3aa: CASSSDRSYEQYF; CDR3nt: TGCGCCAGCAGTTCGGACAGGTCCTACGAGCAGTACTTC
d_gene: .; abundance: many; v_gene: TRBV19; j_gene: TRBJ1-1; CDR3aa: CASSIGGEMNTEAFF; CDR3nt: TGTGCCAGTAGTATAGGTGGGGAGATGAACACTGAAGCTTTCTTT
d_gene: .; abundance: many; v_gene: TRBV2; j_gene: TRBJ2-7; CDR3aa: CASSDPIEQYF; CDR3nt: TGTGCCAGCAGTGATCCAATTGAGCAGTACTTC
d_gene: TRBD1; abundance: .; v_gene: TRBV10-3; j_gene: TRBJ1-5; CDR3aa: CAISGDRDRGHQPQHF; CDR3nt: TGTGCCATCAGCGGAGACCGGGACAGGGGACATCAGCCCCAGCATTTT
d_gene: .; abundance: once; v_gene: TRBV20-1; j_gene: TRBJ2-5; CDR3aa: CSAWSGQGGETQYF; CDR3nt: TGCAGTGCTTGGTCCGGGCAGGGAGGAGAGACCCAGTACTTC
d_gene: TRBD2; abundance: many; v_gene: TRBV10-1; j_gene: TRBJ2-7; CDR3aa: CATGPGGSGYEQYF; CDR3nt: TGCGCCACCGGCCCGGGCGGGAGTGGGTACGAGCAGTACTTC